What follows are 25 T cell receptor beta chains derived from one specimen sequenced in a study of response to subunit inactivated influenza vaccine. TCRdb itself ran the RT-PCR reads through MiXCR, one entry per CDR3 protein. In the table there are around 750,000 distinct CDR3 sequences, around 21% of which are singletons. The sample in question was PBMCs from blood, obtained more than 4 days after vaccination. Source of these receptors: a middle-aged man who received an inactivated influenza vaccine.

In this sample, this clonotype turned up a few times. The chain couples TRBV6-5 to TRBJ2-5; D not certain. Trimming took off 0 bases at V and 5 bases at J, with 13 bases between the two ends. The CDR3 length is 15 residues. Germline CDR1 reads MNHEY; CDR2 reads SVGAGI. The CDR3 reads CASSYSGSKRETQYF. CDR3 coding DNA: TGTGCCAGCAGTTACTCTGGTAGCAAGAGGGAGACCCAGTACTTC.

This clonotype was seen repeatedly, ten times or more. The chain carries TRBV5-1 and TRBJ2-5; no definite D call. The CDR3 spans 14 residues. The germline CDR1 and CDR2 sequences are SGHRS and YFSETQ. V was shortened by 6 bases and J by 7 bases, with 19 bases between the two germline ends. CDR3 sequence (DNA): TGCGCCAGCAACCCGTTTGCCGAGTTGGGGACCCAGTACTTC. Translated, it gives CASNPFAELGTQYF.

A few counts support this clonotype. The V call is TRBV12-3 or TRBV12-4, the J call TRBJ2-5; 7 bases fit TRBD1. Trimming cost V 5 bases and J 3 bases; bases outside gene matches: 6. The CDR3 covers 14 residues. This chain's CDR3 is CASSTGTVEETQYF. The CDR3, as DNA: TGTGCCAGCAGTACCGGGACAGTCGAAGAGACCCAGTACTTC.

This clonotype was observed a few times. The genes are TRBV20-1 and TRBJ2-3; 9 positions match TRBD2. V gave up 6 bases and J gave up 1 base; unmatched junction bases: 5. The CDR3 runs 14 residues. Germline V gene data show CDR1 as DFQATT and CDR2 as SNEGSKA (reference sequence). CDR3 coding DNA: TGCAGTGCAGAAGCGGGAGGACGCACAGATACGCAGTATTTT. This encodes CSAEAGGRTDTQYF.

This clonotype was recorded many times. The CDR3 reads CASSLPRDRVGIRHNEQFF. The CDR3 DNA follows: TGTGCCAGCAGCTTACCACGGGACAGGGTCGGTATCCGGCACAATGAGCAGTTCTTC. This chain links TRBV7-8 with TRBJ2-1; 9 bases fit TRBD1. The length of the CDR3 is 19 residues. V trimming: 2 bases; J trimming: 5 bases; junction bases outside the gene matches: 16. Looked up from germline, CDR1 is SGHVS and CDR2 is FQNEAQ. The whole variable domain, filled in from reference TRBV7-8 and TRBJ2-1, reads GAGVSQSPRYKVAKRGQDVALRCDPISGHVSLFWYQQALGQGPEFLTYFQNEAQLDKSGLPSDRFFAERPEGSVSTLKIQRTQQEDSAVYLCASSLPRDRVGIRHNEQFFGPGTRLTVL.

This clonotype has only a few counts. The rearrangement links TRBV4-1 to TRBJ2-2; D remains unclear. The CDR3 has 15 residues. V shed 5 bases and J shed 6 bases, with 16 bases lying between them. Germline values: CDR1 MGHRA, CDR2 YSYEKL. The CDR3 nucleotides read TGCGCCAGCAGCATTACCCCTTCTTATTCCGGGGAGCTGTTTTTT. This encodes CASSITPSYSGELFF.

This clonotype was counted many times. J is TRBJ1-5 and V is TRBV7-2; D is possibly TRBD1 (6 bases). This CDR3 contains 15 residues. Between the trimmed V and J ends, which lost 4 bases and 3 bases, there was a span of 13 bases. Looked up from germline, CDR1 is SGHTA and CDR2 is FQGNSA. In nucleotides, the CDR3 is TGTGCCAGCAGCTGGGTCGGGGGGGCCAATCAGCCCCAGCATTTT. Translated, it gives CASSWVGGANQPQHF.

This clonotype was seen repeatedly, ten times or more. The V gene is TRBV28, the J gene TRBJ1-5; D uncertain. The V and J ends lost 7 bases and 3 bases respectively, with 10 bases between them. Germline CDR1 and CDR2: MDHEN and SYDVKM. There are 13 residues in the CDR3. The CDR3 nucleotides read TGTGCCAGCACCCCCAGCCCCAATCAGCCCCAGCATTTT. Its protein is CASTPSPNQPQHF.

This clonotype occurred a few times. The rearrangement uses TRBV5-1 and TRBJ2-6; D may be TRBD2 (5 bases). Trimming cost V 0 bases and J 0 bases, with 7 bases left between them. Germline values: CDR1 SGHRS, CDR2 YFSETQ. The CDR3 has 16 residues. The CDR3 spells CASSLEGSSGANVLTF. The CDR3 nucleotides read TGCGCCAGCAGCTTGGAAGGGAGCTCTGGGGCCAACGTCCTGACTTTC.

This sequence joins TRBV10-1 and TRBJ1-6, with D maybe TRBD1 (5 bases). CDR3 length: 15 amino acids. V lost 4 bases to trimming and J lost 9 bases, with 16 bases between them. CDR1 is WNHNN and CDR2 is SYGVQD in the germline V gene (reference sequence). The CDR3 DNA reads TGCGCCAGCAGTGCCCGGGACGGACCAGGTTCACCCCTCCACTTT. Translating it yields CASSARDGPGSPLHF.

This clonotype appeared a few times. CDR3 sequence: CASQALPGQPYEQYF. The CDR3 DNA reads as TGTGCCAGTCAAGCCCTACCGGGACAGCCCTACGAGCAGTACTTC. The chain employs TRBV3-1 and TRBJ2-7; the match to TRBD1 covers 7 bases. Looked up from germline, CDR1 is LGHDT and CDR2 is YNNKEL (reference sequence). The CDR3 runs 15 residues. With 9 bases clipped from V and 2 bases from J, the junction kept 13 bases outside the gene matches.

The chain couples TRBV19 to TRBJ2-2, with no clear D. The germline CDR1 and CDR2 sequences are LNHDA and SQIVND (reference sequence). The CDR3 spans 15 residues. The V end lost 5 bases, the J end lost 1 base, and 11 bases lay between the germline ends. CDR3 protein: CASSRDYWNTGELFF. The CDR3 coding sequence is TGTGCCAGTAGTCGCGATTACTGGAACACCGGGGAGCTGTTTTTT.

This clonotype has just a few counts. J is TRBJ2-2 and V is TRBV4-2, with a tentative D call TRBD2 (5 bases). CDR1 is LGHNA, CDR2 YNFKEQ, per germline. Trimming cost V 6 bases and J 1 base, with 15 bases left between them. The CDR3 covers 16 residues. CDR3 loop: CASRAGREQNTGELFF. DNA for the CDR3: TGTGCCAGCAGAGCCGGCCGGGAACAGAACACCGGGGAGCTGTTTTTT.

This sequence joins TRBV4-1 and TRBJ2-1, with a possible D match to TRBD2 (6 bases). This CDR3 has 17 amino acids. Germline CDR1 is MGHRA and CDR2 is YSYEKL. With 4 bases removed from V and 0 bases from J, the gap between germline ends came to 16 bases. In DNA form, the CDR3 reads TGCGCCAGCAGCCTCATCCCCTTCGGGAGCTCCTACAATGAGCAGTTCTTC. Encoded protein: CASSLIPFGSSYNEQFF.

This clonotype showed up just once. The gene calls are TRBV11-2 and TRBJ2-3; D not resolved. With the DNA end fitting TRBJ1-5 better, the J assignment may be wrong. Germline V gene data show CDR1 as SGHAT and CDR2 as FQNNGV. The CDR3 has 18 residues. CDR3 DNA: TGTGCCAGCAGCTTAGTTTCCAGCGGGAGGGCCGGCACAGATACGCAGCATTTT. Its protein product is CASSLVSSGRAGTDTQHF.

As concerns this clonotype: Germline is not matched at one junction end, which may reflect a read error. The gene calls are TRBV7-7 and TRBJ2-1; D call uncertain. The CDR3 length is 14 residues. Germline V lookup: CDR1 SSHAT, CDR2 FNYEAQ (reference sequence). CDR3 protein: CASSPGVSGNEQFF. For the CDR3, the DNA is TGTGCTAGCAGCCCAGGAGTGAGTGGCAATGAGCAGTTCTTC.

This clonotype was observed many times. The chain combines TRBV7-8 with TRBJ1-1; 7 positions agree with TRBD1. Germline assignment: CDR1 SGHVS and CDR2 FQNEAQ. The V segment lost 5 bases and the J segment 4 bases; nucleotides outside the gene matches: 10. The CDR3 has 15 residues. CDR3 in DNA: TGTGCCAGCAGCCGCGTCTATTCAGGGGGCACTGAAGCTTTCTTT. It encodes CASSRVYSGGTEAFF.

The rearrangement uses TRBV5-4 and TRBJ2-5, with 9 nucleotides matching TRBD2. J lost 3 bases, V lost 4 bases, and 13 bases had no gene match. Germline assignment: CDR1 SGHNT and CDR2 YYREEE (reference sequence). The CDR3 loop spans 17 amino acids. The CDR3 DNA follows: TGTGCCAGCAGCCGCCCCCAGACTAGCGGACCAGAAGAGACCCAGTACTTC. This encodes CASSRPQTSGPEETQYF.

This clonotype turned up a few times. The gene calls are TRBV20-1 and TRBJ2-1; TRBD1 agrees at 7 bases. The germline V gene has CDR1 DFQATT and CDR2 SNEGSKA (reference sequence). CDR3 size: 16 residues. The V and J ends lost 1 base and 4 bases, in that order; junction bases with no gene match: 10. The CDR3 DNA sequence: TGCAGTGCTAGAGGTAAACCGGGACAGCCGTACAATGAGCAGTTCTTC. Encoded protein: CSARGKPGQPYNEQFF.

CDR3 protein: CASSLVTGAVETQYF. The CDR3 nucleotides read TGTGCCAGCAGCTTGGTGACAGGAGCGGTAGAGACCCAGTACTTC. The chain recombines TRBV5-5 with TRBJ2-5; maybe TRBD1 (6 bases). The germline V gene encodes CDR1 SGHKS and CDR2 YYEKEE (reference sequence). With 0 bases removed from V and 4 bases from J, the gap between germline ends came to 13 bases. The CDR3 has 15 residues.

The chain combines TRBV4-1 with TRBJ2-3, with D possibly TRBD1 on 5 matching bases. The CDR3 runs to 17 residues. The ends were cut back, 3 bases at V and 0 bases at J, with 16 bases in the middle. Germline CDR1 and CDR2: MGHRA and YSYEKL. In nucleotides, the CDR3 is TGCGCCAGCAGCCATTTCCAGGGATCAACAAGCACAGATACGCAGTATTTT. Translated, it gives CASSHFQGSTSTDTQYF.

This chain uses TRBV7-2 with TRBJ1-4; 7 bases are a match to TRBD1. Trimming at V came to 1 base and at J to 3 bases, leaving 2 bases not matched to a gene. The V gene's germline CDR1 is SGHTA and CDR2 FQGNSA. The CDR3 is 15 residues long. The CDR3 DNA reads TGTGCCAGCAGCTTAGTCAGGGGGGCTAATGAAAAACTGTTTTTT. Its protein product is CASSLVRGANEKLFF.

The table lists this clonotype with many counts. The CDR3 sequence is CASSVEPQGGYGYTF. DNA for the CDR3: TGTGCCAGCAGCGTAGAGCCACAGGGGGGCTATGGCTACACCTTC. V is TRBV9 and J is TRBJ1-2; TRBD1 aligns across 8 bases. Trimming at V came to 0 bases and at J to 4 bases, leaving 5 bases not matched to a gene. In germline, CDR1 is SGDLS, CDR2 YYNGEE. CDR3 length: 15 residues.

The DNA of the CDR3 is TGCAGTGCCCCAGGGGGCGAAACAGATACGCAGTATTTT. Translated: CSAPGGETDTQYF. The chain uses TRBV20-1 and TRBJ2-3; 8 nucleotides agree with TRBD1. CDR1 is DFQATT and CDR2 is SNEGSKA in the germline V gene (reference sequence). J was trimmed by 3 bases and V by 6 bases; bases with no gene match: 5. CDR3 length: 13 residues.

The V and J genes are TRBV6-5 and TRBJ1-3, with a tentative D call TRBD1 (6 bases). Germline V CDR1 and CDR2: MNHEY, SVGAGI. This CDR3 contains 15 residues. V was shortened by 4 bases and J by 0 bases, with 10 bases between the two germline ends. The chain's CDR3 is CASSSGDRSGNTIYF. Written as DNA, the CDR3 is TGTGCCAGCAGTTCAGGGGATCGCTCTGGAAACACCATATATTTT.